This TCR beta chain was profiled in a study of T cells after somatic rescue of genetic block. Germline CDR1 reads MNHEY; CDR2 reads SMNVEV (reference sequence). The CDR3 consists of 16 residues. With 8 bases removed from V and 0 bases from J, the gap between germline ends came to 17 bases. Method: immunoSEQ multiplex PCR; TCRdb's copy keeps in-frame clones and lacks some. The sample lists tens of thousands of clones; around 93% were seen once. Material for sequencing was peripheral blood mononuclear cells (PBMCs). The rearrangement uses TRBV27 and TRBJ2-1; no reliable D call. The TCR comes from a man aged 35-49 years. CDR3 sequence: CASAQDSTSSYNEQFF. The CDR3 region has the DNA TGTGCCAGCGCCCAAGACTCTACGAGCTCCTACAATGAGCAGTTCTTC.